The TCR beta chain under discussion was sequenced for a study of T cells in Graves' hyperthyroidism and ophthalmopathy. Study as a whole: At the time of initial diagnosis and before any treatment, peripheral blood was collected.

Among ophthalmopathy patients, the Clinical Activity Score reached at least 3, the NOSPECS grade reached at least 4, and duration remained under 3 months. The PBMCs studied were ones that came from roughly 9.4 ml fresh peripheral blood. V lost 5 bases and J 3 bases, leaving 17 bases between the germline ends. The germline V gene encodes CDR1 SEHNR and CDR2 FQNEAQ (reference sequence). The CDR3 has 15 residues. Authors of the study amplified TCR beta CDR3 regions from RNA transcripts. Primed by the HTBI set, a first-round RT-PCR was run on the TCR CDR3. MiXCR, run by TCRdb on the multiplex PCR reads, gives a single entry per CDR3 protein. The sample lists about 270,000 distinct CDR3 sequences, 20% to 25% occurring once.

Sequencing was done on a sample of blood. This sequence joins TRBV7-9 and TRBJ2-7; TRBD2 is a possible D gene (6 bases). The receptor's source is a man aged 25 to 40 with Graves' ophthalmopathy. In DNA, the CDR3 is TGTGCCAGCAGCAACGGGAGATACCCTCTCTACGAGCAGTACTTC. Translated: CASSNGRYPLYEQYF.